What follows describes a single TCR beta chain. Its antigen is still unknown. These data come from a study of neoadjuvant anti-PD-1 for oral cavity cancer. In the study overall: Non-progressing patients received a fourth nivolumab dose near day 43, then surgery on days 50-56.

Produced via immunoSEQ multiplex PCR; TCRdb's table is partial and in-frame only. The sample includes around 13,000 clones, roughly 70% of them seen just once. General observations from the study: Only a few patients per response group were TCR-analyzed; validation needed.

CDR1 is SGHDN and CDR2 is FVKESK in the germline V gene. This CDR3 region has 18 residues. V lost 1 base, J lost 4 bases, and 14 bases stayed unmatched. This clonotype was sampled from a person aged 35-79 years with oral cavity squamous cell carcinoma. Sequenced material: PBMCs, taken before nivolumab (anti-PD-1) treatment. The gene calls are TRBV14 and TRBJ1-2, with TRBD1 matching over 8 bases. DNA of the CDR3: TGTGCCAGCAGCCAAGTAGGGCAGGGGGCGGTCTTTATCTATGGCTACACCTTC. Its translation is CASSQVGQGAVFIYGYTF.